This is a list of T cell receptor beta chains from one sample in a study of T cells in Graves' hyperthyroidism and ophthalmopathy. TCRdb redid the calling of the multiplex PCR reads with MiXCR, one entry per CDR3 protein. The sample records about 560,000 distinct CDR3 sequences, 16% being singletons. The sequenced sample consisted of blood. The receptors come from a woman aged 18-30 years with Graves' hyperthyroidism. CDR3s include the opening cysteine and the closing phenylalanine or tryptophan. The D gene is left open where the match is weak. Clone size, where shown, is once, few, many, or a class for clones that have expanded.

D,J,V,size,DNA,CDR3
NA,TRBJ2-2,TRBV4-1,few,TGCGCCAGCAGCCACTATGTGGTAGCGAACACCGGGGAGCTGTTTTTT,CASSHYVVANTGELFF
NA,TRBJ1-2,TRBV4-2,few,TGTGCCAGCAGCCAAGGGTACGCTTCCCGGACAGCTAACTATGGCTACACCTTC,CASSQGYASRTANYGYTF
TRBD1,TRBJ1-2,TRBV5-1,many,TGCGCCAGCAGCGTCGACTCAGGGGGCTTGGGCTATGGCTACACCTTC,CASSVDSGGLGYGYTF
NA,TRBJ2-7,TRBV7-2,few,TGTGCCAGCAGCTTAGTCTCCACAGGGTTCGACGAGCAGTACTTC,CASSLVSTGFDEQYF
NA,TRBJ1-5,TRBV19,NA,TGTGCCAGTAGCACAATACCCTTGATGAGGAGCAATCAGCCCCAGCATTTT,CASSTIPLMRSNQPQHF
TRBD1,TRBJ1-3,TRBV3-1,few,TGTGCCAGCAGCCCCCGACAGGGGGCAATCACTGGAAACACCATATATTTT,CASSPRQGAITGNTIYF
NA,TRBJ2-3,TRBV7-9,many,TGTGCCAGCAGCTTAGGGGGACACATCACAGATACGCAGTATTTT,CASSLGGHITDTQYF
NA,TRBJ2-3,TRBV6-1,many,TGTGCCAGCAGTGAACCGGATACGCAGTATTTT,CASSEPDTQYF
NA,TRBJ2-7,TRBV6-1,many,TGTGCCAGCAGTGAAGGTCCAGGGATCTACGAGCAGTACTTC,CASSEGPGIYEQYF
TRBD1,TRBJ1-4,TRBV6-1,NA,TGTGCCAGCAGCCTCAATGAGGGGGCCGGAGAAAAACTGTTTTTT,CASSLNEGAGEKLFF
NA,TRBJ2-7,TRBV7-2,many,TGTGCCAGCAGCTACGGGTTCTACGAGCAGTACTTC,CASSYGFYEQYF
NA,TRBJ1-3,TRBV19,many,TGTGCCAGTAGTATAGCAGGGACCTCTGGAAACACCATATATTTT,CASSIAGTSGNTIYF
NA,TRBJ2-5,TRBV4-3,few,TGCGCCAGCAGCCAAGATCAGGGATGGGAGACCCAGTACTTC,CASSQDQGWETQYF
TRBD1,TRBJ1-5,TRBV7-2,NA,TGTGCCAGCAGCTTAGTACAGGGGTTGAATCAGCCCCAGCATTTT,CASSLVQGLNQPQHF
TRBD2,TRBJ2-7,TRBV24-1,NA,TGTGCCACCGGCGAGCGGGGGGCCTACGAGCAGTACTTC,CATGERGAYEQYF
NA,TRBJ2-1,TRBV6-2/TRBV6-3,NA,TGTGCCAGCAGCCCCCCGCGGGGGCCCTACAATGAGCAGTTCTTC,CASSPPRGPYNEQFF
NA,TRBJ2-3,TRBV27,few,TGTGCCAGCAGGGGACGCCTCACAGATACGCAGTATTTT,CASRGRLTDTQYF
TRBD1,TRBJ1-5,TRBV7-2,many,TGTGCCAGCAGCCCGGGACAGGGGTTCGGTCAGCCCCAGCATTTT,CASSPGQGFGQPQHF
TRBD1,TRBJ1-1,TRBV12-3/TRBV12-4,NA,TGTGCCAGCAGTTGGACAGGGAGGGTCACTGAAGCTTTCTTT,CASSWTGRVTEAFF
NA,TRBJ1-5,TRBV10-3,few,TGTGCCATCAGTGCCCACAGCAATCAGCCCCAGCATTTT,CAISAHSNQPQHF